This TCR beta chain was retrieved from a study of T cell changes during pregnancy in multiple sclerosis (dated 2019 in TCRdb). General notes on the study: In women with multiple sclerosis, the researchers looked at how the T cell repertoire shifted as pregnancy progressed.

V and J lose 5 bases and 8 bases, and a span of 12 bases separates them. Sequences SGHDN (CDR1) and FVKESK (CDR2) are obtained from the germline V gene. The CDR3 contains 13 residues, cysteine and phenylalanine counted. The read is trimmed to its CDR3 DNA, 39 bases read in frame from base 1. The library was made by the immunoSEQ multiplex PCR assay. TCRdb carries this immuneACCESS record with in-frame sequences only. Its versions omit some clonotypes, under half of them owing to an unresolved V gene in the studies checked, with the rest unexplained. This sample gives under 90,000 clones in total; around 92% of them show up just once. Jointly, the top ten make up around 1.3% of the sample. As concerns this clone: This receptor's antigen is unknown. Base quality data are lacking; no much larger clone is found one base away.

The rearranged segments are TRBV14 and TRBJ1-4, with no confidently assigned D gene. The sample consisted of peripheral blood, taken in the second trimester of pregnancy. This sequence was found in a female donor in good health, enrolled as a control in a pregnancy study. The nucleotide sequence is given as TGTGCCAGCAGCTCCTTCGGGAGAGAAAAACTGTTTTTT. Protein translation: CASSSFGREKLFF.